This T cell receptor beta chain was captured in a study of cytomegalovirus exposure and HLA in healthy donors. V gave up 5 bases and J gave up 8 bases; unmatched junction bases: 8. CDR1 is SGHTA, CDR2 FQGTGA, per germline. CDR3 length equals 13 residues. About this clone itself: Its matching antigen is unknown.

General observations from the study: What a later analysis reportedly showed was that an Asian-associated ancestry cluster had fewer N-insertions than the roughly 670-donor mean. When the data were analyzed later, several of the most significant clusters appeared to be linked to common viral pathogens. One cluster of highly shared sequence variants probably arose as a sequencing artifact.

The PCR contained 60 Vbeta and 13 Jbeta primers. Using immunoSEQ multiplex PCR, the repertoire was profiled, and TCRdb retains in-frame clones only, with some absent. The repertoire holds around 110,000 clones, 8.5% to 10% seen once, with roughly 3% in the top ten. The sample consisted of PBMCs. This sequence joins TRBV7-3 and TRBJ1-2, with 7 positions matching TRBD1. The sequence came from a man aged 25-45 years in good health and CMV-seronegative. CDR3 coding DNA: TGTGCCAGCAGCCCCCAGGGGGTGGTAGGCTACACCTTC. This gives the protein CASSPQGVVGYTF.